This is a list of T cell receptor beta chains from one sample in a study of control samples from healthy donors and cancer patients. Only in-frame clones appear in the TCRdb table, and some are missing; sequencing was by immunoSEQ multiplex PCR. The profile covers roughly 400,000 clones, with approximately 92% appearing a single time and around 6.4% taken by the ten largest. The sample consisted of PBMCs. These receptors were collected from a man between 40 and 49 years old with head and neck cancer. The CDR3 runs from the conserved cysteine through the conserved F or W. A D gene is named only where the DNA matches it firmly. Expanded clones are given a class, and other clones once, few, many or no size at all.

CDR3aa: CASNTDRTAGELFF
CDR3nt: TGCGCCAGCAACACGGATCGGACAGCCGGGGAGCTGTTTTTT
abundance: NA
j_gene: TRBJ2-2
d_gene: NA
v_gene: TRBV5-1

CDR3aa: CASSTHKGEQYF
CDR3nt: TGTGCCAGCAGTACCCACAAAGGGGAGCAGTACTTC
abundance: NA
j_gene: TRBJ2-7
d_gene: NA
v_gene: TRBV6-5

CDR3aa: CASSDLAGGPSRYEQYF
CDR3nt: TGTGCCAGCAGTGACCTAGCGGGGGGCCCATCTCGTTACGAGCAGTACTTC
abundance: NA
j_gene: TRBJ2-7
d_gene: TRBD2
v_gene: TRBV6-1

CDR3aa: CASRRDPNQPQHF
CDR3nt: TGTGCCAGCAGACGGGATCCCAATCAGCCCCAGCATTTT
abundance: NA
j_gene: TRBJ1-5
d_gene: NA
v_gene: TRBV2

CDR3aa: CASSISSVQETQYF
CDR3nt: TGTGCCAGCAGCATCTCTAGCGTCCAAGAGACCCAGTACTTC
abundance: once
j_gene: TRBJ2-5
d_gene: NA
v_gene: TRBV7-8

CDR3aa: CASSIERTLTSPLHF
CDR3nt: TGTGCCAGTAGTATAGAACGGACGCTTACCTCACCCCTCCACTTT
abundance: NA
j_gene: TRBJ1-6
d_gene: NA
v_gene: TRBV19

CDR3aa: CASSGGQGSEYNEQFF
CDR3nt: TGCGCCAGCAGCGGGGGACAGGGGTCCGAGTACAATGAGCAGTTCTTC
abundance: NA
j_gene: TRBJ2-1
d_gene: TRBD1
v_gene: TRBV5-1

CDR3aa: CASSFKGDNEQFF
CDR3nt: TGTGCCAGCAGCTTCAAGGGAGACAATGAGCAGTTCTTC
abundance: NA
j_gene: TRBJ2-1
d_gene: NA
v_gene: TRBV7-9

CDR3aa: CAWRLLSSYEQYF
CDR3nt: TGTGCCTGGAGGCTCCTGAGCTCCTACGAGCAGTACTTC
abundance: NA
j_gene: TRBJ2-7
d_gene: NA
v_gene: TRBV30

CDR3aa: CASSLDLGLGSYNEQFF
CDR3nt: TGTGCCAGCAGTTTAGACCTGGGTTTGGGGTCCTACAATGAGCAGTTCTTC
abundance: NA
j_gene: TRBJ2-1
d_gene: NA
v_gene: TRBV28

CDR3aa: CASSTDRVNTEAFF
CDR3nt: TGTGCCAGCAGCACGGACAGGGTGAACACTGAAGCTTTCTTT
abundance: once
j_gene: TRBJ1-1
d_gene: TRBD1
v_gene: TRBV7-3

CDR3aa: CASAIAGTKDYEQYF
CDR3nt: TGTGCCAGCGCCATAGCCGGGACAAAAGATTACGAGCAGTACTTC
abundance: NA
j_gene: TRBJ2-7
d_gene: NA
v_gene: TRBV19

CDR3aa: CASSGTSGSSGTQYF
CDR3nt: TGTGCCAGCAGCGGTACTAGCGGGAGTAGTGGTACGCAGTATTTT
abundance: NA
j_gene: TRBJ2-3
d_gene: TRBD2
v_gene: TRBV9

CDR3aa: CASSYGRLGEKLFF
CDR3nt: TGTGCCAGCAGTTACGGGAGGCTGGGGGAAAAACTGTTTTTT
abundance: NA
j_gene: TRBJ1-4
d_gene: NA
v_gene: TRBV6-6

CDR3aa: CASSRRLNTGELFF
CDR3nt: TGTGCCAGCAGTCGGCGGCTGAACACCGGGGAGCTGTTTTTT
abundance: NA
j_gene: TRBJ2-2
d_gene: NA
v_gene: TRBV5-6

CDR3aa: CASSSNGEKLFF
CDR3nt: TGTGCCAGCAGTTCAAACGGAGAAAAACTGTTTTTT
abundance: once
j_gene: TRBJ1-4
d_gene: NA
v_gene: TRBV12-3/TRBV12-4

CDR3aa: CASSRIPPGQGREKLFF
CDR3nt: TGCGCCAGCAGCCGTATACCCCCGGGACAGGGTCGAGAAAAACTGTTTTTT
abundance: once
j_gene: TRBJ1-4
d_gene: TRBD1
v_gene: TRBV5-1

CDR3aa: CATSRDQGAFQSYQPQHF
CDR3nt: TGTGCCACCAGCAGAGATCAAGGGGCGTTTCAGTCCTATCAGCCCCAGCATTTT
abundance: NA
j_gene: TRBJ1-5
d_gene: NA
v_gene: TRBV15

CDR3aa: CASGTTRDEQYF
CDR3nt: TGTGCCAGCGGCACCACTAGGGACGAGCAGTACTTC
abundance: NA
j_gene: TRBJ2-7
d_gene: NA
v_gene: TRBV12-3/TRBV12-4

CDR3aa: CATSDTVSGGVETQYF
CDR3nt: TGTGCCACCAGTGATACCGTATCAGGAGGAGTAGAGACCCAGTACTTC
abundance: NA
j_gene: TRBJ2-5
d_gene: NA
v_gene: TRBV24-1

CDR3aa: CASSPDRAANEKLFF
CDR3nt: TGTGCCAGCAGCCCCGACAGAGCGGCTAATGAAAAACTGTTTTTT
abundance: NA
j_gene: TRBJ1-4
d_gene: NA
v_gene: TRBV7-9

CDR3aa: CASTLAVQETQYF
CDR3nt: TGTGCCAGCACTTTGGCAGTTCAAGAGACCCAGTACTTC
abundance: NA
j_gene: TRBJ2-5
d_gene: NA
v_gene: TRBV6-5

CDR3aa: CASSHRTGSSGNTIYF
CDR3nt: TGTGCCAGCAGCCATCGGACGGGAAGCTCTGGAAACACCATATATTTT
abundance: NA
j_gene: TRBJ1-3
d_gene: NA
v_gene: TRBV7-2

CDR3aa: CASSQEPSFNTEAFF
CDR3nt: TGTGCCAGCAGCCAAGAACCTTCCTTCAACACTGAAGCTTTCTTT
abundance: NA
j_gene: TRBJ1-1
d_gene: NA
v_gene: TRBV3-1/TRBV3-2

CDR3aa: CASSPSRTGTGELFF
CDR3nt: TGTGCCAGCAGTCCGAGCCGGACGGGCACCGGGGAGCTGTTTTTT
abundance: NA
j_gene: TRBJ2-2
d_gene: NA
v_gene: TRBV6-2/TRBV6-3

CDR3aa: CASSLGTGSLAHGYTF
CDR3nt: TGTGCCAGCAGTTTGGGGACGGGATCCCTAGCCCATGGCTACACCTTC
abundance: NA
j_gene: TRBJ1-2
d_gene: NA
v_gene: TRBV6-2/TRBV6-3

CDR3aa: CASSIRAANTGELFF
CDR3nt: TGTGCCAGTAGTATTAGAGCCGCGAACACCGGGGAGCTGTTTTTT
abundance: once
j_gene: TRBJ2-2
d_gene: NA
v_gene: TRBV19

CDR3aa: CASSPDRWNTEAFF
CDR3nt: TGTGCCAGCAGCCCGGACAGATGGAACACTGAAGCTTTCTTT
abundance: few
j_gene: TRBJ1-1
d_gene: NA
v_gene: TRBV13

CDR3aa: CAISESGGNQPQHF
CDR3nt: TGTGCCATCAGTGAGTCGGGGGGGAATCAGCCCCAGCATTTT
abundance: NA
j_gene: TRBJ1-5
d_gene: NA
v_gene: TRBV10-3

CDR3aa: CASSQALLASAYNEQFF
CDR3nt: TGTGCCAGCAGCCAAGCCCTACTAGCGTCTGCTTACAATGAGCAGTTCTTC
abundance: NA
j_gene: TRBJ2-1
d_gene: TRBD2
v_gene: TRBV14

CDR3aa: CASSSRDKRTEAFF
CDR3nt: TGTGCCAGCAGCTCCCGGGATAAGAGGACTGAAGCTTTCTTT
abundance: NA
j_gene: TRBJ1-1
d_gene: NA
v_gene: TRBV11-2

CDR3aa: CASSFGGGYEQYF
CDR3nt: TGTGCCAGCAGCTTTGGGGGAGGCTACGAGCAGTACTTC
abundance: NA
j_gene: TRBJ2-7
d_gene: NA
v_gene: TRBV14

CDR3aa: CASSLGDGRPGPQDTQYF
CDR3nt: TGTGCCAGCAGCCTTGGGGATGGGCGCCCGGGCCCACAGGATACGCAGTATTTT
abundance: NA
j_gene: TRBJ2-3
d_gene: NA
v_gene: TRBV5-6

CDR3aa: CASSLGQGAHYEQYF
CDR3nt: TGTGCCAGCAGTTTGGGACAGGGGGCCCACTACGAGCAGTACTTC
abundance: NA
j_gene: TRBJ2-7
d_gene: TRBD1
v_gene: TRBV27

CDR3aa: CASSPPATSSEGQFF
CDR3nt: TGTGCCAGCTCACCACCGGCGACTTCATCGGAGGGGCAGTTCTTC
abundance: once
j_gene: TRBJ2-1
d_gene: NA
v_gene: TRBV18

CDR3aa: CASSLAGRSQAFF
CDR3nt: TGCGCCAGCAGCTTGGCCGGGCGGAGTCAAGCTTTCTTT
abundance: NA
j_gene: TRBJ1-1
d_gene: NA
v_gene: TRBV5-1

CDR3aa: CASSLDDTVAGEKLFF
CDR3nt: TGTGCCAGCAGCTTAGATGACACTGTGGCAGGGGAAAAACTGTTTTTT
abundance: NA
j_gene: TRBJ1-4
d_gene: NA
v_gene: TRBV7-9

CDR3aa: CAITGGPNEKLFF
CDR3nt: TGTGCCATCACAGGGGGTCCTAATGAAAAACTGTTTTTT
abundance: NA
j_gene: TRBJ1-4
d_gene: TRBD1
v_gene: TRBV28

CDR3aa: CASSSPDRTSYGYTF
CDR3nt: TGTGCCAGCAGCTCGCCGGACAGGACCAGCTATGGCTACACCTTC
abundance: once
j_gene: TRBJ1-2
d_gene: TRBD1
v_gene: TRBV11-1

CDR3aa: CATRGEGTANTGELFF
CDR3nt: TGTGCCACTCGAGGGGAGGGGACAGCGAACACCGGGGAGCTGTTTTTT
abundance: NA
j_gene: TRBJ2-2
d_gene: NA
v_gene: TRBV19

CDR3aa: CASSETGLAGDYEQYF
CDR3nt: TGTGCCAGCAGTGAAACGGGACTAGCGGGAGACTACGAGCAGTACTTC
abundance: NA
j_gene: TRBJ2-7
d_gene: TRBD2
v_gene: TRBV6-1

CDR3aa: CASSIGPTNYGYTF
CDR3nt: TGTGCCAGTAGTATTGGCCCTACTAACTATGGCTACACCTTC
abundance: NA
j_gene: TRBJ1-2
d_gene: NA
v_gene: TRBV19

CDR3aa: CASWAQGQGTGELFF
CDR3nt: TGTGCCAGCTGGGCCCAGGGGCAGGGCACCGGGGAGCTGTTTTTT
abundance: few
j_gene: TRBJ2-2
d_gene: NA
v_gene: TRBV6-5

CDR3aa: CASSLVGQEETQYF
CDR3nt: TGTGCCAGCAGCTTGGTGGGACAGGAGGAGACCCAGTACTTC
abundance: NA
j_gene: TRBJ2-5
d_gene: TRBD1
v_gene: TRBV5-6

CDR3aa: CASGATPWGNTIYF
CDR3nt: TGTGCTAGTGGTGCGACCCCCTGGGGAAACACCATATATTTT
abundance: NA
j_gene: TRBJ1-3
d_gene: NA
v_gene: TRBV12-5

CDR3aa: CASSLLYNEQFF
CDR3nt: TGTGCCAGCAGTTTACTCTACAATGAGCAGTTCTTC
abundance: NA
j_gene: TRBJ2-1
d_gene: NA
v_gene: TRBV28

CDR3aa: CASSPRGAMGYTF
CDR3nt: TGTGCCAGCAGCCCCAGGGGGGCAATGGGCTACACCTTC
abundance: NA
j_gene: TRBJ1-2
d_gene: TRBD1
v_gene: TRBV5-4

CDR3aa: CASRQTGGPNQPQHF
CDR3nt: TGTGCCAGCAGACAGACAGGGGGTCCCAATCAGCCCCAGCATTTT
abundance: NA
j_gene: TRBJ1-5
d_gene: TRBD1
v_gene: TRBV3-1/TRBV3-2

CDR3aa: CASSFGINEQFF
CDR3nt: TGCGCCAGCAGCTTTGGAATCAATGAGCAGTTCTTC
abundance: NA
j_gene: TRBJ2-1
d_gene: NA
v_gene: TRBV5-1

CDR3aa: CASSPTTGTNYGYTF
CDR3nt: TGCGCCAGCAGCCCAACGACAGGAACTAACTATGGCTACACCTTC
abundance: few
j_gene: TRBJ1-2
d_gene: NA
v_gene: TRBV5-1